Detailed here is one T cell receptor beta chain. Its antigen is undetermined. The CDR3 totals 13 residues. The germline V gene encodes CDR1 ENHRY and CDR2 SYGVKD. V was shortened by 2 bases and J by 4 bases, with 5 bases between the two germline ends. The source of the sample is a study of early T cells in non-severe SARS-CoV-2 infection. Study background: The chains were unpaired, and the sequenced material was bulk RNA from unsorted whole blood.

Individual cDNA molecules each received unique molecular identifiers attached to them. TCRdb called the 5' RACE reads again in MiXCR, with one record for every CDR3 protein. The table lists around 33,000 distinct CDR3 sequences, approximately 4.2% of them singletons. Notes on the study in general: VDJdb-based annotation leaned toward anti-spike CD8 responses and missed private and CD4 specificities.

The sequence derives from an adult who was a healthcare worker with PCR-confirmed SARS-CoV-2 infection or an uninfected control (not recorded which). V and J are TRBV10-3 and TRBJ2-2; D not resolved. Material: whole blood. As DNA, the CDR3 is TGTGCCATCAGTGAGCAGGTCACCGGGGAGCTGTTTTTT. Protein product: CAISEQVTGELFF.